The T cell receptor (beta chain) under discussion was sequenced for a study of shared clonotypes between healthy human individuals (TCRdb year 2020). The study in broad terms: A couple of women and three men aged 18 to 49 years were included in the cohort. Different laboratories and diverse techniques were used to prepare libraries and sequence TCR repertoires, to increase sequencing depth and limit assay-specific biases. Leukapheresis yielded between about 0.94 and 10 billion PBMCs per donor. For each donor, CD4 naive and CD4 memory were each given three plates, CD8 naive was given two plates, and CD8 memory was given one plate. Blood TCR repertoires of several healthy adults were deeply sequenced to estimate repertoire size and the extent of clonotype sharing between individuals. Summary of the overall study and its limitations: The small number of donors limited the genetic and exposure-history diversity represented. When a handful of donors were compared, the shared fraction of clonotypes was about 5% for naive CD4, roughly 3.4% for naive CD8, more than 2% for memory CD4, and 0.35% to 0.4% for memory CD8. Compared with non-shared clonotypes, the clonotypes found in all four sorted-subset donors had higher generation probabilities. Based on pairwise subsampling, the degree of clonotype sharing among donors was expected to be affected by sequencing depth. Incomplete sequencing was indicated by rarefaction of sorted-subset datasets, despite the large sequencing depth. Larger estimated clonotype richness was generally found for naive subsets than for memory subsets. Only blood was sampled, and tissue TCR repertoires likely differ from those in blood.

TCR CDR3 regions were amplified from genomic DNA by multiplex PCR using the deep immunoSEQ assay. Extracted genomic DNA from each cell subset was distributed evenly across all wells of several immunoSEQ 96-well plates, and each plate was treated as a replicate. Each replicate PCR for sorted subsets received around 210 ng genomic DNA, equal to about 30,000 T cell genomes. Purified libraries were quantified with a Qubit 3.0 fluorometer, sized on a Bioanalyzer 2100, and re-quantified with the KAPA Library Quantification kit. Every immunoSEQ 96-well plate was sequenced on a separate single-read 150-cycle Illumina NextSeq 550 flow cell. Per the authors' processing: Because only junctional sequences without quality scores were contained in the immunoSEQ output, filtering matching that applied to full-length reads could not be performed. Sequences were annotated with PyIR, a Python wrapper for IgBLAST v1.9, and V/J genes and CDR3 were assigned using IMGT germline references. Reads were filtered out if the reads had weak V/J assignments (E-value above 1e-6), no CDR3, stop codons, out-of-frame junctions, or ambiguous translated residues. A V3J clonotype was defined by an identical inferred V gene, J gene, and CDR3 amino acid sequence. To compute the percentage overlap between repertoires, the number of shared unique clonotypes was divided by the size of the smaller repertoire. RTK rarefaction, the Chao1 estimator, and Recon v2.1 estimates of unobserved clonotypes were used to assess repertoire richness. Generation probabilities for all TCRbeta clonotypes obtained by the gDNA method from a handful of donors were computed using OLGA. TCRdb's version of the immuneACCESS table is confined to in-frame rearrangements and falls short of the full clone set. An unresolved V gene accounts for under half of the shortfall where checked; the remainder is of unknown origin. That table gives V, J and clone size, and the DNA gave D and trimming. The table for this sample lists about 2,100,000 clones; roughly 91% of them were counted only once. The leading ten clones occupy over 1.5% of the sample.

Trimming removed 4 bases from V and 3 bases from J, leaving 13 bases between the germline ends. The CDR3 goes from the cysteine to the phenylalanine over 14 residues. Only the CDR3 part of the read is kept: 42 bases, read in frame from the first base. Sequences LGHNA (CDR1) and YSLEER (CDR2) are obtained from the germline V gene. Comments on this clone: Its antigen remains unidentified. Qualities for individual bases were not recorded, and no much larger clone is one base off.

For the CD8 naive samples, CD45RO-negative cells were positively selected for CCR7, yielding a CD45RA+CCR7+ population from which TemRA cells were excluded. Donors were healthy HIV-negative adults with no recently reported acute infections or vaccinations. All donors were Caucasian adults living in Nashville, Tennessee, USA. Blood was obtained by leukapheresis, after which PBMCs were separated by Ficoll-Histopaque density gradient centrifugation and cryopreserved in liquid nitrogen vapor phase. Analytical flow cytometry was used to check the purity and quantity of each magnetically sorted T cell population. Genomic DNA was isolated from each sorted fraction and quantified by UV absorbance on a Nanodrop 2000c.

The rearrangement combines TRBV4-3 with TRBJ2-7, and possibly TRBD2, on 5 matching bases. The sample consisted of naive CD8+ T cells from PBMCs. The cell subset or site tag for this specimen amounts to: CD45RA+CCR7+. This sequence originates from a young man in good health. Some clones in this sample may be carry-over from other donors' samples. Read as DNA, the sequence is TGCGCCAGCAGCCCGTCGGGGTCTTACTACGAGCAGTACTTC. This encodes CASSPSGSYYEQYF.